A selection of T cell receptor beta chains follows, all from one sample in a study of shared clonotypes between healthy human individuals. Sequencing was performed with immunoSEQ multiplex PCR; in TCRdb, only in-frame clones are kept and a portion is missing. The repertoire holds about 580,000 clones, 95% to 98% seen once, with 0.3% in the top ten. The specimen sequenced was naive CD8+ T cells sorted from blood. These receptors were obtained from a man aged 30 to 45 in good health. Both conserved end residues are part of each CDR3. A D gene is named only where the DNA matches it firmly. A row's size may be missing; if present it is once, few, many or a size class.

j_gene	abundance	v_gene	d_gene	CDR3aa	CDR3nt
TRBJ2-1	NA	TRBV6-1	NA	CASSAGQSSYNEQFF	TGTGCCAGCAGTGCCGGACAGTCTTCCTACAATGAGCAGTTCTTC
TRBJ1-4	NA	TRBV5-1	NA	CASSLLGRNEKLFF	TGCGCCAGCAGCTTGCTGGGAAGGAATGAAAAACTGTTTTTT
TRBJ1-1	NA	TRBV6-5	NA	CASSSSTGTAF	TGTGCCAGCAGTTCCTCCACCGGGACTGCTTTT
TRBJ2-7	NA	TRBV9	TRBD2	CASSPWTSGYEQYF	TGTGCCAGCAGCCCATGGACTAGTGGGTACGAGCAGTACTTC
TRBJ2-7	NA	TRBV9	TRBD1	CASSVGDSPYEQYF	TGTGCCAGCAGCGTAGGGGACAGCCCCTACGAGCAGTACTTC
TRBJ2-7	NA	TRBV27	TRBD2	CASSLSGGSLGEQYF	TGTGCCAGCAGTTTATCGGGCGGGAGTCTAGGCGAGCAGTACTTC
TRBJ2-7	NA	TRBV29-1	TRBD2	CSVEGREEGYEQYF	TGCAGCGTTGAAGGTCGGGAGGAGGGCTACGAGCAGTACTTC
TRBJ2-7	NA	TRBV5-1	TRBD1	CASSPWTGDEQYF	TGCGCCAGCAGCCCTTGGACAGGGGACGAGCAGTACTTC
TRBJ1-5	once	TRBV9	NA	CASSNGQFNQPQHF	TGTGCCAGCAGCAATGGGCAGTTTAATCAGCCCCAGCATTTT
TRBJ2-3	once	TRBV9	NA	CASSGSGSTDTQYF	TGTGCCAGCAGCGGGAGCGGGAGCACAGATACGCAGTATTTT
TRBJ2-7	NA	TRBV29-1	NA	CSVEATANYEQYF	TGCAGCGTTGAAGCTACCGCCAACTACGAGCAGTACTTC
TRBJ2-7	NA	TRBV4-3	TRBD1	CASSQVRGGADSYEQYF	TGCGCCAGCAGCCAAGTTAGAGGGGGCGCGGACTCCTACGAGCAGTACTTC
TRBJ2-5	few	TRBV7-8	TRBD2	CASSLEAGQETQYF	TGTGCCAGCAGCTTAGAAGCGGGGCAAGAGACCCAGTACTTC
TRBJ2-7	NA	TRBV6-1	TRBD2	CASSETKRDYSYEQYF	TGTGCCAGCAGTGAAACGAAGCGGGACTACTCCTACGAGCAGTACTTC
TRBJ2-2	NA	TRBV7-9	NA	CASSLSVVAFSTGELFF	TGTGCCAGCAGCTTATCCGTAGTTGCCTTTAGCACCGGGGAGCTGTTTTTT
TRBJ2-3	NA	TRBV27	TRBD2	CASTPLGRAFGDTQYF	TGTGCCAGCACCCCCTTGGGGAGGGCCTTCGGAGATACGCAGTATTTT
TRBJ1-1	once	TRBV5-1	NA	CASSLTMTQMNTEAFF	TGCGCCAGCAGCCTGACTATGACACAGATGAACACTGAAGCTTTCTTT
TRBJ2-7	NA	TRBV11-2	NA	CASSLDLPTGTIYEQYF	TGTGCCAGCAGCTTAGATCTCCCCACGGGGACAATCTACGAGCAGTACTTC
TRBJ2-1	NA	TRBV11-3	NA	CASSLDPNEQFF	TGTGCCAGCAGCTTAGACCCCAATGAGCAGTTCTTC
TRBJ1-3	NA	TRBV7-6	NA	CASSPLGYSGNTIYF	TGTGCCAGCAGCCCACTGGGTTACTCTGGAAACACCATATATTTT
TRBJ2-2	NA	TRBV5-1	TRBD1	CASSLTGVRNTGELFF	TGCGCCAGCAGCTTGACAGGGGTAAGGAACACCGGGGAGCTGTTTTTT
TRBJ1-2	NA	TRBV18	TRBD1	CASSLQGVYGYTF	TGTGCCAGCTCACTACAGGGGGTCTATGGCTACACCTTC
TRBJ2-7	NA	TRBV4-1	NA	CASSHVDPYEQYF	TGCGCCAGCAGCCATGTGGACCCCTACGAGCAGTACTTC
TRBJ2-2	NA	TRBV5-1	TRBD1	CASSADRGTGELFF	TGCGCCAGCAGCGCAGACAGGGGCACCGGGGAGCTGTTTTTT
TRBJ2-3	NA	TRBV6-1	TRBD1	CASSEIQGATDTQYF	TGTGCCAGCAGTGAGATACAGGGGGCGACAGATACGCAGTATTTT
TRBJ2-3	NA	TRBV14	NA	CASSQALSSVGSSTDTQYF	TGTGCCAGCAGCCAAGCCCTCTCTTCAGTGGGGTCTAGCACAGATACGCAGTATTTT
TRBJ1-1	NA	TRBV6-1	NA	CASSQKAFF	TGTGCCAGCAGCCAAAAAGCTTTCTTT
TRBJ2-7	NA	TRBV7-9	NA	CASSPRDHPLDSYF	TGTGCCAGCAGCCCCCGGGACCATCCTTTGGATTCGTACTTC
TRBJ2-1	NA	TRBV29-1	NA	CSVEGRTTYNEQFF	TGCAGCGTTGAGGGCCGAACTACCTACAATGAGCAGTTCTTC
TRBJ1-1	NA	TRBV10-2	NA	CASSAGGEAFF	TGCGCCAGCAGTGCCGGCGGTGAAGCTTTCTTT